These T cell receptor beta chains were read from a single sample in a study of blood T cell repertoires in COVID-19. Produced via immunoSEQ multiplex PCR; TCRdb's table is partial and in-frame only. The table lists 150,000 to 200,000 clones, roughly four fifths of them singletons, with over 6% in the top ten. Material for sequencing was peripheral blood. Receptors were obtained from a woman aged 70-85 years with COVID-19, enrolled during active disease. The CDR3 runs from the conserved cysteine through the conserved F or W. D genes are given only for firm matches.

15 | TRBV6-5 | TRBD2 | CASSYGLAGYNEQFF
16 | TRBV18 | TRBD2 | CASPGTSGRDTGELFF
18 | TRBV28 | TRBD2 | CASSPLGGAKRGTGELFF
12 | TRBV5-4 | NA | CASSSPVNEQFF
14 | TRBV5-4 | TRBD1 | CASSFVQGPNEQFF
14 | TRBV19 | TRBD1 | CASSIIGGSYGYTF
16 | TRBV5-1 | NA | CASSLDGGRTGNEQFF
15 | TRBV6-7 | TRBD2 | CASSYWLAGQETQYF
13 | TRBV5-4 | NA | CASSLDSLYGYTF
15 | TRBV7-2 | TRBD1 | CASRGTGVITGELFF
15 | TRBV10-3 | TRBD2 | CAISGGGGPGDEQFF
16 | TRBV28 | TRBD1 | CASSRYRGLHTGELFF
15 | TRBV28 | TRBD1 | CASSPPGQGLRGYTF
15 | TRBV6-5 | TRBD2 | CASSILAGGPDEQFF
17 | TRBV14 | TRBD2 | CASSLQLAGGGHNEQFF
16 | TRBV6-1 | NA | CASSDIRGVGNQPQHF
17 | TRBV5-1 | TRBD1 | CASSWPPGQGFGETQYF
13 | TRBV27 | NA | CASSFNIGNTIYF
14 | TRBV5-1 | NA | CASSADSRQETQYF
15 | TRBV6-1 | NA | CASSERAGGRETQYF
15 | TRBV7-2 | TRBD1 | CASSFGTVTLETQYF
15 | TRBV27 | TRBD1 | CASSERGQGGQPQHF
14 | TRBV7-9 | TRBD2 | CASSFTAGGGEQYF
11 | TRBV21-1 | NA | CASSQRDRGFF
11 | TRBV14 | NA | CASSSAYEQYF
12 | TRBV28 | NA | CASRAPADTQYF
17 | TRBV5-5 | NA | CASSSTSTSWGDTEAFF
15 | TRBV2 | NA | CASNRDNLPQETQYF
14 | TRBV4-1 | NA | CASSLPRSGLEQFF
14 | TRBV11-2 | TRBD1 | CASSLRGRRTEAFF
14 | TRBV28 | NA | CASSLATGLAEAFF
19 | TRBV5-1 | TRBD2 | CASSFTTLAGGSVGETQYF
14 | TRBV14 | NA | CASSSRGGSTEAFF
14 | TRBV4-3 | NA | CASSHQTSTDTQYF
16 | TRBV5-1 | TRBD1 | CASSLSTTGTGEGYTF
16 | TRBV11-2 | TRBD1 | CASSFIVGDRGNGYTF
17 | TRBV9 | NA | CASRAIPRGARANVLTF
14 | TRBV24-1 | TRBD2 | CATSDTGTSYRQFF
16 | TRBV9 | NA | CASSAPVTGNTGELFF
14 | TRBV28 | TRBD1 | CASSRFQGAVGYTF
16 | TRBV4-2 | TRBD2 | CASSHRSAGGDYEQYF
14 | TRBV28 | TRBD1 | CASSLSDRVWGYTF
14 | TRBV5-1 | NA | CASRSNSQANEQYF
12 | TRBV30 | NA | CASNRVGTEAFF
15 | TRBV4-3 | TRBD1 | CASSQPGQGNSPLHF
15 | TRBV2 | NA | CASSGLPGVGGGYTF
16 | TRBV7-9 | TRBD2 | CASSFGLAGAFYEQYF
15 | TRBV5-1 | TRBD2 | CATRSSGSSTDTQYF
15 | TRBV2 | NA | CASSEARQVIAKLFF
15 | TRBV19 | TRBD2 | CASSISGRSYNEQFF
13 | TRBV7-2 | NA | CASSLGRENEQYF
13 | TRBV6-6 | NA | CASSASGTPPGLF
14 | TRBV5-1 | NA | CASSLGDLNTEAFF